This T cell receptor (beta chain) is from a study of T cell responses to AZD1222 COVID-19 vaccine (dated by TCRdb to about 2021). As for the study more broadly: AZD1222 recipients whose second dose came at about 4 weeks and those whose second dose came at about 12 weeks were combined into one group, since spike-specific TCR depth and breadth did not differ between the two schedules. TCR sequencing was performed for roughly 250 trial participants, of whom 200 to 210 were given two doses of AZD1222 and approximately 25 were given two doses of MenACWY control vaccine. Enrollment into the trials was organized by age into subgroups of 18-55, 56-69 and 70-plus years, and those subgroups contained about 160, 30 and 59 TCR-sequenced participants, respectively. Findings and caveats that apply to the study as a whole: A significant rise in spike-specific TCR breadth and depth was observed after two AZD1222 doses relative to day 0 and relative to MenACWY recipients. No day 14 peak-response samples were available, so repertoires were characterized only after the peak T cell response. Epitopes outside the regions mutated in the B.1.351 and B.1.1.7 variants were reportedly recognized by nearly half of the unique spike-specific TCRs. Conclusions about previously exposed vaccinees are limited because only a handful of AZD1222 recipients were SARS-CoV-2 seropositive at baseline. Vaccine-associated CD4 TCRs spanned the whole spike protein, with dominant responses in regions 160-218 and 743-854. The 56-69-year group was small, and its depth increase did not reach significance, likely because of low power. Participants were mostly white British and included more females than males, and it was suggested by the authors that clonal diversity may have been underestimated.

Comments on this clone: Which antigen it targets is not known. No qualities accompany the bases; no much larger clone lies one base away.

This specimen's time point label, interpreted: baseline before first vaccination. Vaccinee samples came from UK trials COV001 and COV002, including a single-blind randomized controlled phase 2/3 trial of AZD1222 (ChAdOx1 nCoV-19) in healthy adults. Trial participant PBMC samples were collected at day 0 and day 28 after the second dose for TCRbeta chain sequencing. The CDR3 regions of human TCRbeta chains were analyzed by immunosequencing. As for how the authors treated the data: TCRs in the repertoires were compared against a reference library of SARS-CoV-2-specific TCRs that had been generated with the MIRA antigen-specificity platform. Breadth meant the fraction of unique TCRs that were SARS-CoV-2-associated, whereas depth meant the fraction of total T cells that were SARS-CoV-2-associated. Using the MIRA data, each spike-specific TCR was mapped to the spike region that the TCR reacts to and placed in a CD4 or CD8 class. Log10-transformed breadth and depth values were compared by one-way ANOVA with Sidak's multiple comparisons tests. Here the immuneACCESS table is served through TCRdb, limited to in-frame sequences with V and J called. Missing clones are a known gap in these copies; in checked studies unresolved V genes cover under half, and the rest lacks a known reason. V and J calls and clone size are as listed in that table; D and trimming were resolved from the DNA. Here the sample has roughly 100,000 clones; 93% occur a single time. In total, the top ten clones hold 4% to 5.5% of the sample.

At the junction V is shortened by 5 bases and J by 0 bases, with 8 bases in between. The germline V gene encodes CDR1 MDHEN and CDR2 SYDVKM. Inclusive of the bounding cysteine and phenylalanine, the CDR3 is 14 residues long. Left in the record is the CDR3 DNA by itself, 42 bases read in frame from the first base. The sample was peripheral blood, taken on day 0 of AZD1222 vaccination. This sequence originates from an adult in good health. This chain is built from TRBV28 and TRBJ1-5; a tentative D match to TRBD1 spans 5 bases. The CDR3 reads as follows: CASSRQGSNQPQHF. The nucleotide sequence reads TGTGCCAGCAGTCGCCAGGGTAGCAATCAGCCCCAGCATTTT.